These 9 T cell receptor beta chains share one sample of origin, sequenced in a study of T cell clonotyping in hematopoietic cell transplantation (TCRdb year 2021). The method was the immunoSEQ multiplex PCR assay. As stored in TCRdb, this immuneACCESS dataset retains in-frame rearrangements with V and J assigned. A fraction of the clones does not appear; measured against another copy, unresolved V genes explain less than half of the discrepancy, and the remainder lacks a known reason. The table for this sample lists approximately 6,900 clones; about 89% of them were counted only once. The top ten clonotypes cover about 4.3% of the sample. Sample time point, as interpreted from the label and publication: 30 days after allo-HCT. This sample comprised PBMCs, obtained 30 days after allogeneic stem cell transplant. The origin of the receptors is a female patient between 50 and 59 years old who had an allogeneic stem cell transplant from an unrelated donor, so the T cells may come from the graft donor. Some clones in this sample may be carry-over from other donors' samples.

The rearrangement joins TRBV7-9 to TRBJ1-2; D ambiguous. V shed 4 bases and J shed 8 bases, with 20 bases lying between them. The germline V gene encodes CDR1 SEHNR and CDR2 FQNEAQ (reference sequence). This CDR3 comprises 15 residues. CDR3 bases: TGTGCCAGCAGCTCCGACCCAATCGATGGGTACGGCTACACCTTC. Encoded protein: CASSSDPIDGYGYTF.

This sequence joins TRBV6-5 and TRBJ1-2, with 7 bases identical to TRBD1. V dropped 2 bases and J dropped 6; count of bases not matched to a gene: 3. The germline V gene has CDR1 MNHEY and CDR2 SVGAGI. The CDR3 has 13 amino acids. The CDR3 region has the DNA TGTGCCAGCAGTTACAGCGGGACAGATGGCTACACCTTC. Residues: CASSYSGTDGYTF.

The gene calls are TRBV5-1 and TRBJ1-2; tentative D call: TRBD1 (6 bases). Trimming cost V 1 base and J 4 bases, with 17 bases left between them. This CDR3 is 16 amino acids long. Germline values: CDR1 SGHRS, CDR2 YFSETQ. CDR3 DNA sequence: TGCGCCAGCAGCTTGTATGGGCCCTGGGGGGCCTATGGCTACACCTTC. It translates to CASSLYGPWGAYGYTF. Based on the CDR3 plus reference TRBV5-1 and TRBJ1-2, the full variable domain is KAGVTQTPRYLIKTRGQQVTLSCSPISGHRSVSWYQQTPGQGLQFLFEYFSETQRNKGNFPGRFSGRQFSNSRSEMNVSTLELGDSALYLCASSLYGPWGAYGYTFGSGTRLTVV.

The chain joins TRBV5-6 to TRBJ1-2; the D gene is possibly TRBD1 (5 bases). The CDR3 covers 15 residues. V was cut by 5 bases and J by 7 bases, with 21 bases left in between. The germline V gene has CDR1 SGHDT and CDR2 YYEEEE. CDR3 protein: CASSPTGRRVVGYTF. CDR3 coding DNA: TGTGCCAGCAGTCCCACAGGCCGACGGGTGGTTGGCTACACCTTC.

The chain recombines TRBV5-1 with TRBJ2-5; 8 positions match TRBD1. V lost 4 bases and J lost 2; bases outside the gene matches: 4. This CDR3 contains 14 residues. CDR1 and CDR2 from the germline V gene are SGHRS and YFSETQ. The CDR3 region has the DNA TGCGCCAGCAGCACGGGACAGGTTCAAGAGACCCAGTACTTC. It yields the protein CASSTGQVQETQYF. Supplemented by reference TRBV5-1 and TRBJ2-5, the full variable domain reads KAGVTQTPRYLIKTRGQQVTLSCSPISGHRSVSWYQQTPGQGLQFLFEYFSETQRNKGNFPGRFSGRQFSNSRSEMNVSTLELGDSALYLCASSTGQVQETQYFGPGTRLLVL.

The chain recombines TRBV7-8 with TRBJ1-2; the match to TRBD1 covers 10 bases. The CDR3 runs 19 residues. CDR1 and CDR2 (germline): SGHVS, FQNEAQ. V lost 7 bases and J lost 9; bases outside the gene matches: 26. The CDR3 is CASTVRPLGTGVRPRSYTF. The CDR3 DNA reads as TGTGCCAGCACTGTAAGGCCCCTTGGGACAGGGGTCCGCCCGCGGAGCTACACCTTC.

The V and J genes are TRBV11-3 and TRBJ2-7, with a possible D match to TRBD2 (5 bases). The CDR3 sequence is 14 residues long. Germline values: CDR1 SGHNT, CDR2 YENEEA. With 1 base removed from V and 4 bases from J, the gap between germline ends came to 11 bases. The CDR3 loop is CASSLGGLEYEQYF. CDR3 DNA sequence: TGTGCCAGCAGCTTAGGAGGACTCGAATACGAGCAGTACTTC.

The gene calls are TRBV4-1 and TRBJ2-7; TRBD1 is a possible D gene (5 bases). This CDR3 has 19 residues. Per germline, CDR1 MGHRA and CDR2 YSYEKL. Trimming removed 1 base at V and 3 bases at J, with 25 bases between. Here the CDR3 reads CASSQGPTGAHSPLYEQYF. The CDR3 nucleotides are TGCGCCAGCAGCCAAGGACCAACAGGTGCCCATTCCCCTCTCTACGAGCAGTACTTC.

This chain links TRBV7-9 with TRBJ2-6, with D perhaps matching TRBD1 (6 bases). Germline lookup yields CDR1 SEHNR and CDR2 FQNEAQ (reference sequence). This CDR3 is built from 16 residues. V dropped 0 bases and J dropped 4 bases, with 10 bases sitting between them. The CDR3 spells CASSLALGAGANVLTF. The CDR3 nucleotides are TGTGCCAGCAGCTTAGCGCTGGGGGCCGGGGCCAACGTCCTGACTTTC.